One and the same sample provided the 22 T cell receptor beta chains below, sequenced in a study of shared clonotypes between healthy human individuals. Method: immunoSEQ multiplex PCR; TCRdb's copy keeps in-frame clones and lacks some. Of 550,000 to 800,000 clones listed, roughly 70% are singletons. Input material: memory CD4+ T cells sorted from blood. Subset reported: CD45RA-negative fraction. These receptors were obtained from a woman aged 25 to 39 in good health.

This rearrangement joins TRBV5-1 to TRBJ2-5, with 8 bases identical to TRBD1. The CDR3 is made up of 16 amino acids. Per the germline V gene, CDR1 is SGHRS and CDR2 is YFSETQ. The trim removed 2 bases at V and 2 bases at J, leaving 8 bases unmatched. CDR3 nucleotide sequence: TGCGCCAGCAGCTTCCAACCGACAGGGGCGCAAGAGACCCAGTACTTC. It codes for CASSFQPTGAQETQYF. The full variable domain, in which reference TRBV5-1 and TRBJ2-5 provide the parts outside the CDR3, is KAGVTQTPRYLIKTRGQQVTLSCSPISGHRSVSWYQQTPGQGLQFLFEYFSETQRNKGNFPGRFSGRQFSNSRSEMNVSTLELGDSALYLCASSFQPTGAQETQYFGPGTRLLVL.

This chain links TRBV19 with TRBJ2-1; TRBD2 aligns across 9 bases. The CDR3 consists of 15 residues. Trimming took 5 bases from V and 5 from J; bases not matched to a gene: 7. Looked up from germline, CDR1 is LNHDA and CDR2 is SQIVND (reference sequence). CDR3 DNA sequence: TGTGCCAGTAGTGTTAGCGGGAGATTCGACAATGAGCAGTTCTTC. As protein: CASSVSGRFDNEQFF.

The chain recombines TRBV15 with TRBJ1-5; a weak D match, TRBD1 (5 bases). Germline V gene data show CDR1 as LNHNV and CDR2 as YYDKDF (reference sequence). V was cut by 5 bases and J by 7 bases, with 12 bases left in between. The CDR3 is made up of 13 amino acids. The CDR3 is CATSAGPRQPQHF. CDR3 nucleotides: TGTGCCACCAGCGCAGGGCCCCGGCAGCCCCAGCATTTT. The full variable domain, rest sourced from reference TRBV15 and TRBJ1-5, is DAMVIQNPRYQVTQFGKPVTLSCSQTLNHNVMYWYQQKSSQAPKLLFHYYDKDFNNEADTPDNFQSRRPNTSFCFLDIRSPGLGDTAMYLCATSAGPRQPQHFGDGTRLSIL.

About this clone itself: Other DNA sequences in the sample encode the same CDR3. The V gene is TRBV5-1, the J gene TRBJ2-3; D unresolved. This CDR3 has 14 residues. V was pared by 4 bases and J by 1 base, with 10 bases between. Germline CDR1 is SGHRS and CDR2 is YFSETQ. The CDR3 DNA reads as TGCGCCAGCAGCCTGGCGTCTGGCACAGATACGCAGTATTTT. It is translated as CASSLASGTDTQYF. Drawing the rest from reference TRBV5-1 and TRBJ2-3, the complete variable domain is KAGVTQTPRYLIKTRGQQVTLSCSPISGHRSVSWYQQTPGQGLQFLFEYFSETQRNKGNFPGRFSGRQFSNSRSEMNVSTLELGDSALYLCASSLASGTDTQYFGPGTRLTVL.

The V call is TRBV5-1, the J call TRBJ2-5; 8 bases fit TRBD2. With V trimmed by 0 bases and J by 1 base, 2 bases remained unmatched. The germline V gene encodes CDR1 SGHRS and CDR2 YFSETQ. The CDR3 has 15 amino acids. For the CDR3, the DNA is TGCGCCAGCAGCTTGGTTGGACTAGCCCAAGAGACCCAGTACTTC. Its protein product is CASSLVGLAQETQYF.

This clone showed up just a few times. The CDR3 region has the DNA TGTGCCAGTAGTATAGGGGCCGCCTCTGGGGCCAACGTCCTGACTTTC. Translated: CASSIGAASGANVLTF. The chain joins TRBV19 to TRBJ2-6; D is ambiguous. V dropped 1 base and J dropped 0 bases, with 7 bases sitting between them. Germline-derived CDR1 and CDR2 are LNHDA and SQIVND (reference sequence). The CDR3 sequence is 16 residues long.

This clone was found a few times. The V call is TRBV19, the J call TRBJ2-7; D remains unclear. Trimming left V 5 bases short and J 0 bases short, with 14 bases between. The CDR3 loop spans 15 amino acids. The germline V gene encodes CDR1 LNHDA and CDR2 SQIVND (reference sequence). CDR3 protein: CASSYGRQSSYEQYF. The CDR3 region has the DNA TGTGCCAGTAGTTACGGACGGCAGTCCTCCTACGAGCAGTACTTC.

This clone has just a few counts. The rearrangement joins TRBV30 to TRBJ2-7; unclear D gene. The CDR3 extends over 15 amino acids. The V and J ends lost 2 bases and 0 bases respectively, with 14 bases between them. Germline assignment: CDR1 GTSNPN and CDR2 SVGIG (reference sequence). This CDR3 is CAWSSLGVSSYEQYF. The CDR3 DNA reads TGTGCCTGGAGTTCCCTTGGCGTCAGCTCCTACGAGCAGTACTTC.

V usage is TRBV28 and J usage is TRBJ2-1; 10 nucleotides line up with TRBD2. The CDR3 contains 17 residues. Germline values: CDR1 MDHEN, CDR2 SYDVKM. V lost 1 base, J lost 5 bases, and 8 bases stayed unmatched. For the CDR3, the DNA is TGTGCCAGCAGTTTATTCGGCGGACTAGCGGCTGACAATGAGCAGTTCTTC. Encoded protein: CASSLFGGLAADNEQFF.

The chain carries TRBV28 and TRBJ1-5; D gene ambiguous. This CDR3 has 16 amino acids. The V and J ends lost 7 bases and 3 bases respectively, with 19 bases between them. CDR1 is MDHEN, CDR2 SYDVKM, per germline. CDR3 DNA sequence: TGTGCCAGCACCATAAGGAGCTCCTTCGTCAATCAGCCCCAGCATTTT. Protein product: CASTIRSSFVNQPQHF. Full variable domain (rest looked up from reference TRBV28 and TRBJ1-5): DVKVTQSSRYLVKRTGEKVFLECVQDMDHENMFWYRQDPGLGLRLIYFSYDVKMKEKGDIPEGYSVSREKKERFSLILESASTNQTSMYLCASTIRSSFVNQPQHFGDGTRLSIL.

CDR3 in amino acids: CASSFLSVWTVREQYF. CDR3 bases: TGTGCCAGCAGTTTTCTCAGTGTATGGACGGTTCGCGAGCAGTACTTC. The V and J genes are TRBV28 and TRBJ2-7; no reliable D call. The germline V and J ends were trimmed by 3 bases and 6 bases, with 21 bases remaining between them. The CDR3 covers 16 residues. Germline V CDR1 and CDR2: MDHEN, SYDVKM.

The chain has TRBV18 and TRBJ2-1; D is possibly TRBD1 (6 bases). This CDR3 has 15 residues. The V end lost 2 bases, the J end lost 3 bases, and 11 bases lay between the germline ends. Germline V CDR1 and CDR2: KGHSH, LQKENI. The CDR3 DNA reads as TGTGCCAGCTCACCATCTCGGGACAACTACAATGAGCAGTTCTTC. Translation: CASSPSRDNYNEQFF. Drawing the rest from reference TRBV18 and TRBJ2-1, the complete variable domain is NAGVMQNPRHLVRRRGQEARLRCSPMKGHSHVYWYRQLPEEGLKFMVYLQKENIIDESGMPKERFSAEFPKEGPSILRIQQVVRGDSAAYFCASSPSRDNYNEQFFGPGTRLTVL.

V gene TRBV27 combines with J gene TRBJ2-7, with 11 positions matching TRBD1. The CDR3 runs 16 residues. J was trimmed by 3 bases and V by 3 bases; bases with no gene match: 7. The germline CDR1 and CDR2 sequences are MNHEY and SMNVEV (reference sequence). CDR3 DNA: TGTGCCAGCAGTTTGAACCCGGGGACAGGGGGCTACGAGCAGTACTTC. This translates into CASSLNPGTGGYEQYF.

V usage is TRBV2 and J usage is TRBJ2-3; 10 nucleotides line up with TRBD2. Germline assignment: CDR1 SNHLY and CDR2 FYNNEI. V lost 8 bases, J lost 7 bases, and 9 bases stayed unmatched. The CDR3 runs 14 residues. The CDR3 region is CASGRLAGVNTQYF. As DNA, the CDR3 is TGTGCCAGCGGCCGCCTAGCGGGAGTAAATACGCAGTATTTT.

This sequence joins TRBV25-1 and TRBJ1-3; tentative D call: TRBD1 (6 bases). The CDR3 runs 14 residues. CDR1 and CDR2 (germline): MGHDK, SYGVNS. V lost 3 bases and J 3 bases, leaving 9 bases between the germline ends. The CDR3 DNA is TGTGCCAGCAGTGATCCAGGGGATGGAAACACCATATATTTT. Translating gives CASSDPGDGNTIYF.

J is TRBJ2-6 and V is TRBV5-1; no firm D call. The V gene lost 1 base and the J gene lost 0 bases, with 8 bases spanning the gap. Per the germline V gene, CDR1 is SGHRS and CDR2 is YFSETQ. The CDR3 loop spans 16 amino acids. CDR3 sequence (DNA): TGCGCCAGCAGCTTGAAGGTCAGCTCTGGGGCCAACGTCCTGACTTTC. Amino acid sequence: CASSLKVSSGANVLTF.

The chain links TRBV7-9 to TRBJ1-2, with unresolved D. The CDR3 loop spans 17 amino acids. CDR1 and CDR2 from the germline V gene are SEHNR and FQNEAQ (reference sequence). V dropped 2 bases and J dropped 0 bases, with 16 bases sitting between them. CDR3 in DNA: TGTGCCAGCAGCTTATCGTGGCCGGATCCAACTAACTATGGCTACACCTTC. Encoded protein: CASSLSWPDPTNYGYTF.

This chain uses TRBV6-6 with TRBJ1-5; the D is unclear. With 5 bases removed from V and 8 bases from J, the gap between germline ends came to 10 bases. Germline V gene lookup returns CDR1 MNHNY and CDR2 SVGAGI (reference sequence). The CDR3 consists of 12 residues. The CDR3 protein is CASSTSQKPQHF. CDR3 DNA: TGTGCCAGCAGTACTAGTCAGAAGCCCCAGCATTTT.

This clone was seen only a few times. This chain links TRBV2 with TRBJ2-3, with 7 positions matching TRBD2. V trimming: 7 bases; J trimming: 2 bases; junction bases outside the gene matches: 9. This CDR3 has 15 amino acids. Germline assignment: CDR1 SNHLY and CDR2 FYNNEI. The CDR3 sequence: CASNQDSGATDTQYF. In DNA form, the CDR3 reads TGTGCCAGCAATCAAGACAGCGGGGCCACAGATACGCAGTATTTT.

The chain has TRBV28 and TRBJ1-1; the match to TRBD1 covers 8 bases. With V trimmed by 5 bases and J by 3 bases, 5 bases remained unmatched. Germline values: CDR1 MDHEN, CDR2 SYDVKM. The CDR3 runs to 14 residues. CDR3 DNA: TGTGCCAGCAGTAGCGGGACAGGCCACACTGAAGCTTTCTTT. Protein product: CASSSGTGHTEAFF.

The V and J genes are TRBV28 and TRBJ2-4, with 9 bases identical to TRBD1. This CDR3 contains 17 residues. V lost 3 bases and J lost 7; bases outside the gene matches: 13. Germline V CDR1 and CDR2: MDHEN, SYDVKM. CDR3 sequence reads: CASSFASTGGGYNIQYF. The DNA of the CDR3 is TGTGCCAGCAGTTTCGCCTCGACAGGGGGTGGGTATAACATTCAGTACTTC.

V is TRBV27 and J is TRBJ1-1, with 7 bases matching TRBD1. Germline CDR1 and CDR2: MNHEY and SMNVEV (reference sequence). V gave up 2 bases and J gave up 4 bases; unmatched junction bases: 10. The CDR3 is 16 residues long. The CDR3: CASSLVTTGKATEAFF. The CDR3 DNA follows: TGTGCCAGCAGTTTAGTTACGACAGGGAAGGCCACTGAAGCTTTCTTT.